The present T cell receptor (beta chain) was sequenced within a study of blood T cells in healthy people across ages. General study findings and limits: Unknown donor CMV status possibly confounded expanded clonotype changes.

A word on this clonotype: Antigen unknown.

There were healthy Caucasian individuals from Russia, aged roughly 6 to 90, serving as donors. It was about 10 milliliters of peripheral blood that were drawn from each donor. Primers used in a second PCR of roughly 6 to 11 cycles were a sample-barcoded 5' primer and a J-beta primer mix. Each cDNA molecule carried a tag from a template-switch adaptor that contained 12 random nucleotides. MiXCR, applied by TCRdb to the 5' RACE reads, yields one record per CDR3 protein. The data show some 1.7 million distinct CDR3 sequences, roughly 30% seen once. Trimming stripped 5 bases from V and 6 bases from J, with 29 bases between. Germline V CDR1 and CDR2: SGHTA, FQGNSA. The CDR3 covers 18 residues.

This sequence joins TRBV7-2 and TRBJ2-7; maybe TRBD2 (6 bases). Material: blood. The TCR sequence derives from a woman in her 30s in good health. The CDR3 here is CASSTRLDSVALGSEQYF. The CDR3 DNA is TGTGCCAGCAGCACCCGACTAGACTCCGTTGCCCTTGGGTCCGAGCAGTACTTC. The entire variable domain, with the rest obtained from reference TRBV7-2 and TRBJ2-7, is as follows: GAGVSQSPSNKVTEKGKDVELRCDPISGHTALYWYRQSLGQGLEFLIYFQGNSAPDKSGLPSDRFSAERTGGSVSTLTIQRTQQEDSAVYLCASSTRLDSVALGSEQYFGPGTRLTVT.